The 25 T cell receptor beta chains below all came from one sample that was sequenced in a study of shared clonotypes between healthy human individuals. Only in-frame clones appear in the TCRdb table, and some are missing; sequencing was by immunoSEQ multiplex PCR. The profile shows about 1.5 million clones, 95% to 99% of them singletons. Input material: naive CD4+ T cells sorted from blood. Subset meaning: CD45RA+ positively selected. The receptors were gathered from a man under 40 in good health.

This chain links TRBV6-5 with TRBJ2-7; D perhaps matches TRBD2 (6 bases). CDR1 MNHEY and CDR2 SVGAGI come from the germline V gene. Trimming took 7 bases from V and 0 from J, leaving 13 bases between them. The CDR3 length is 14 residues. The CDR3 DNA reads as TGTGCCAGCAATAACGGGGGAAGCTCCTACGAGCAGTACTTC. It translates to CASNNGGSSYEQYF.

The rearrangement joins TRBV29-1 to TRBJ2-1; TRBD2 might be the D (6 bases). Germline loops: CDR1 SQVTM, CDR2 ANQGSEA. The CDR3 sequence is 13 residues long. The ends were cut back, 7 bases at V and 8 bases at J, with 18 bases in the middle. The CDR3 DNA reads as TGCAGCGGAACTAGCATTCATTGGGATGAGCAGTTCTTC. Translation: CSGTSIHWDEQFF.

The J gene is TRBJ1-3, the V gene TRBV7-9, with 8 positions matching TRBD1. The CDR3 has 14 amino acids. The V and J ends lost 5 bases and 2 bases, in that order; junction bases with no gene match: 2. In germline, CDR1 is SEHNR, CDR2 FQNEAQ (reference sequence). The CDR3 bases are TGTGCCAGCAGCGCGGACAGGGCTGGAAACACCATATATTTT. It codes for CASSADRAGNTIYF.

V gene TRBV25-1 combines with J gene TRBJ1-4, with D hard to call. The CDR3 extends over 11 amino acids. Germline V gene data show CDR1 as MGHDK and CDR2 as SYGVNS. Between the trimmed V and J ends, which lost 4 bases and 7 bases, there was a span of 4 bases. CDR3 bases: TGTGCCAGCAGTGGCGGTGAAAAACTGTTTTTT. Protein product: CASSGGEKLFF.

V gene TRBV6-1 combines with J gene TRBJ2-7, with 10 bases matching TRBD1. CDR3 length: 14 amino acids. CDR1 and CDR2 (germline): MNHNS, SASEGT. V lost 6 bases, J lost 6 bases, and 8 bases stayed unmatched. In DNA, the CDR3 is TGTGCCAGCAGCAGTGAGGACAGGGGGTCCGAGCAGTACTTC. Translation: CASSSEDRGSEQYF.

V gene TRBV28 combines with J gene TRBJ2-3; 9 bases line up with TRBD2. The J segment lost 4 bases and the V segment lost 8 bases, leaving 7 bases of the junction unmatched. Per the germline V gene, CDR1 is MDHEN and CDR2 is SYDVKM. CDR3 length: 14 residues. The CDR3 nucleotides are TGTGCCAGCGGAACAGCGGGAGGAGCAGATACGCAGTATTTT. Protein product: CASGTAGGADTQYF.

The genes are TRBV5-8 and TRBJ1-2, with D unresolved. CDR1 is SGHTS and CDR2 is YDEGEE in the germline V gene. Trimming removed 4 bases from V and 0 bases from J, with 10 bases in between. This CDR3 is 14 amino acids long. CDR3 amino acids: CASSLTQANYGYTF. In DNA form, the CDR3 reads TGTGCCAGCAGCCTTACCCAGGCTAACTATGGCTACACCTTC.

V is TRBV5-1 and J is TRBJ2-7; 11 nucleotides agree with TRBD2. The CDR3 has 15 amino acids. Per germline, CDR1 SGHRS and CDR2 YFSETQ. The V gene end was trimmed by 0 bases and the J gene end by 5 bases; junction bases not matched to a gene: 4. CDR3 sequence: CASSLELAGVNEQYF. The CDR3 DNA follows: TGCGCCAGCAGCTTGGAACTAGCGGGAGTTAACGAGCAGTACTTC.

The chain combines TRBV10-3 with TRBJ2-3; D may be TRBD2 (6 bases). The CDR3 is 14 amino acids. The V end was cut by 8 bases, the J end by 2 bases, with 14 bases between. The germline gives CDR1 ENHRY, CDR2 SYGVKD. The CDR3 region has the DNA TGTGCCATCGGGGGGTTACCGAACACAGATACGCAGTATTTT. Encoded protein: CAIGGLPNTDTQYF.

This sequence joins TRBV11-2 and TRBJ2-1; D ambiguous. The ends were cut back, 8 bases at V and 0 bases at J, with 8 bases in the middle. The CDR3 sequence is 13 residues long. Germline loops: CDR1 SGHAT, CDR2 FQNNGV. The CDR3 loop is CASQRVSYNEQFF. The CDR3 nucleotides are TGTGCCAGCCAAAGGGTCTCCTACAATGAGCAGTTCTTC.

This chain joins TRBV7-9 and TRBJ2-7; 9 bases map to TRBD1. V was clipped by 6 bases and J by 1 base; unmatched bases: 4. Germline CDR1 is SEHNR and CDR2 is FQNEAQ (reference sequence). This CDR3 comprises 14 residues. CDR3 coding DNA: TGTGCCAGCAGAACACAGGGGGCTTCCTACGAGCAGTACTTC. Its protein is CASRTQGASYEQYF. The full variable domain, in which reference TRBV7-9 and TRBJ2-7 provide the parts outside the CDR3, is DTGVSQNPRHKITKRGQNVTFRCDPISEHNRLYWYRQTLGQGPEFLTYFQNEAQLEKSRLLSDRFSAERPKGSFSTLEIQRTEQGDSAMYLCASRTQGASYEQYFGPGTRLTVT.

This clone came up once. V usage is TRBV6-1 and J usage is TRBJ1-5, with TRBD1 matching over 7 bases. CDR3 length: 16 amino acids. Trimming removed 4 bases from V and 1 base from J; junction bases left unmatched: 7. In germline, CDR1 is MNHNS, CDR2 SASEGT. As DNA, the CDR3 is TGTGCCAGCAGTGCGCGGACAGGTGGGAGCAATCAGCCCCAGCATTTT. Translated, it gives CASSARTGGSNQPQHF.

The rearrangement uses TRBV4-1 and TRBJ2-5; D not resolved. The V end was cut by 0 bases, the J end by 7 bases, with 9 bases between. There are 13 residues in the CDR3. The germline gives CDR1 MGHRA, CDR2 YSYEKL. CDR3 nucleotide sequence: TGCGCCAGCAGCCAAGAGGGGTGGGGGACCCAGTACTTC. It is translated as CASSQEGWGTQYF.

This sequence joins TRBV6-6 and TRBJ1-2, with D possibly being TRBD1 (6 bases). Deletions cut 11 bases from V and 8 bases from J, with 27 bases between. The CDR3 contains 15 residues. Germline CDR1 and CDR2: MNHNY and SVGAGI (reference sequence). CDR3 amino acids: CAGSPKQGISGGYTF. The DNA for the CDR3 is TGTGCCGGATCACCTAAACAGGGTATCTCGGGAGGCTACACCTTC.

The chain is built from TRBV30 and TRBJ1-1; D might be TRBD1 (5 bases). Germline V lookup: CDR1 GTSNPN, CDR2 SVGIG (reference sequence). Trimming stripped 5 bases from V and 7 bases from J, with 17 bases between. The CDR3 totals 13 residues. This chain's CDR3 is CAWCTVGRGEAFF. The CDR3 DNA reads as TGTGCCTGGTGCACGGTGGGAAGGGGTGAAGCTTTCTTT.

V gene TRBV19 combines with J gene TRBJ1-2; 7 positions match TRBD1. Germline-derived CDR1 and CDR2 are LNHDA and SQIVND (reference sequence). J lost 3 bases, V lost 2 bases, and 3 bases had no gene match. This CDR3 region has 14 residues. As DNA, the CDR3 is TGTGCCAGTAGTATAACAGGGGAGGACTATGGCTACACCTTC. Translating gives CASSITGEDYGYTF.

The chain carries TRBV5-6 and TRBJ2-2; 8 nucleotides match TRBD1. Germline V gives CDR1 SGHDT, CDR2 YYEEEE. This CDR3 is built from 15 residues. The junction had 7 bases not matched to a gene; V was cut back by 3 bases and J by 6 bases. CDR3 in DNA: TGTGCCAGCAGCTACCTTCGACAGGGGCCCGGGGAGCTGTTTTTT. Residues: CASSYLRQGPGELFF. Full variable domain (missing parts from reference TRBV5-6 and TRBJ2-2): DAGVTQSPTHLIKTRGQQVTLRCSPKSGHDTVSWYQQALGQGPQFIFQYYEEEERQRGNFPDRFSGHQFPNYSSELNVNALLLGDSALYLCASSYLRQGPGELFFGEGSRLTVL.

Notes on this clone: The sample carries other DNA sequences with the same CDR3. CDR3 region: CASSLAGGSYEQYF. CDR3 DNA: TGTGCCAGCAGCTTAGCGGGAGGCTCCTACGAGCAGTACTTC. The J gene is TRBJ2-7, the V gene TRBV7-9; possibly TRBD2 for D (6 bases). Germline CDR1 and CDR2: SEHNR and FQNEAQ (reference sequence). The germline V and J ends were trimmed by 0 bases and 0 bases, with 6 bases remaining between them. This CDR3 is 14 amino acids long.

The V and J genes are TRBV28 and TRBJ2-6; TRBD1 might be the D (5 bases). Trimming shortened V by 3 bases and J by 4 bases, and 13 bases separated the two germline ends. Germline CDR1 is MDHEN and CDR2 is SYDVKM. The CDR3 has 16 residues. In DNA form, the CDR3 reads TGTGCCAGCAGTTTCTCCGGCAAGGGGGGGGCCAACGTCCTGACTTTC. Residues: CASSFSGKGGANVLTF.

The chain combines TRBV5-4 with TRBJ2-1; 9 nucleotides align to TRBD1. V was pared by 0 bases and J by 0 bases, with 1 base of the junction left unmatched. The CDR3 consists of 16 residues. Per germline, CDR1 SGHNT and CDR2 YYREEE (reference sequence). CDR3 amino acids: CASSLGGQGSYNEQFF. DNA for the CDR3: TGTGCCAGCAGCTTGGGGGGACAGGGCTCCTACAATGAGCAGTTCTTC.

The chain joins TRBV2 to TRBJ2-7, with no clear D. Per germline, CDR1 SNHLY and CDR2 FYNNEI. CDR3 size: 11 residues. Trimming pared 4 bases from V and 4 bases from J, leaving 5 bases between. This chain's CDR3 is CASSGLYEQYF. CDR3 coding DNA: TGTGCCAGCAGTGGGCTATACGAGCAGTACTTC.

CDR3 sequence reads: CASSLAPRTGTEQYF. The CDR3 DNA sequence: TGTGCCAGCAGCTTAGCCCCCCGGACTGGGACCGAGCAGTACTTC. The genes are TRBV11-2 and TRBJ2-7, with D perhaps given as TRBD1 or TRBD2 (5 bases each). V was shortened by 1 base and J by 6 bases, with 16 bases between the two germline ends. Germline V gives CDR1 SGHAT, CDR2 FQNNGV. The CDR3 is made up of 15 amino acids.

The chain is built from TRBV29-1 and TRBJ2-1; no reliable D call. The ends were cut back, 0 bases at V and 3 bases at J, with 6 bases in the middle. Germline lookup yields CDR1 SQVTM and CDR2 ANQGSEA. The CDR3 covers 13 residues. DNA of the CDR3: TGCAGCGTTGAAGATAGTATCTACAATGAGCAGTTCTTC. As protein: CSVEDSIYNEQFF.

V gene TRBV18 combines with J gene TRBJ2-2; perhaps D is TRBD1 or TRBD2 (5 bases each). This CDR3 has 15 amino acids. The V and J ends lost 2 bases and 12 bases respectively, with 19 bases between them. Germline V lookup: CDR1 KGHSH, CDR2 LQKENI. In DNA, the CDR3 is TGTGCCAGCTCACCATTAGGGACCGGCTCTGGGAAGCTGTTTTTT. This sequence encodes CASSPLGTGSGKLFF.

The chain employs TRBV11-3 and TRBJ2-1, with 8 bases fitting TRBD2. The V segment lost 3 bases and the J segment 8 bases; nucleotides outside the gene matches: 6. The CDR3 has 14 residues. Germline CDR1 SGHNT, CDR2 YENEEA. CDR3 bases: TGTGCCAGCAGCTTCTCCACGACTAGCGATGAGCAGTTCTTC. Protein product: CASSFSTTSDEQFF.